The following is a T cell receptor (beta chain) sequence with its context. TCRdb keeps only in-frame clones here, not all; method: immunoSEQ multiplex PCR. The table lists about 23,000 clones, more than 50% of them singletons. Treatment specified: treatment-naive control, cytoreductive nephrectomy. Clear cell pathology was present in this patient's renal cell carcinoma. The data originate from a study of radiation and T cells in renal cell carcinoma. Germline CDR1 and CDR2: LGHNA and YSLEER. The CDR3 totals 14 residues. V lost 1 base and J lost 6; bases outside the gene matches: 5. The sequence came from a human donor with renal cell carcinoma. The chain employs TRBV4-3 and TRBJ2-7; 8 bases line up with TRBD1. Sequences were derived from tumor tissue, sampled from a patient whose treatment was nephrectomy without radiotherapy. As DNA, the CDR3 is TGCGCCAGCAGCCAAGCCTGGGGGACAGGCGAGCAGTACTTC. Translating it yields CASSQAWGTGEQYF.